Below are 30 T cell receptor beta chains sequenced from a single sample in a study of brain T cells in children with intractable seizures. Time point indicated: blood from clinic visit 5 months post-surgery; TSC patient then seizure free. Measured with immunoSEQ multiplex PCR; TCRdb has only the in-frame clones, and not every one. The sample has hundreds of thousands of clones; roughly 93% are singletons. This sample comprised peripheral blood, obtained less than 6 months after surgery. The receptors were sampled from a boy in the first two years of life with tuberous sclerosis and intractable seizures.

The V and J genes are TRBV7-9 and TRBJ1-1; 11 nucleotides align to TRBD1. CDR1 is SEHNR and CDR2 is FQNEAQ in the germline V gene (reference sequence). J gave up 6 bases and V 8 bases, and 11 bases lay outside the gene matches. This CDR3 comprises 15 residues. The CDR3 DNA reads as TGTGCCAGCCGAAGGACAGGGGGCGAAGGGGCTGAAGCTTTCTTT. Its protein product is CASRRTGGEGAEAFF.

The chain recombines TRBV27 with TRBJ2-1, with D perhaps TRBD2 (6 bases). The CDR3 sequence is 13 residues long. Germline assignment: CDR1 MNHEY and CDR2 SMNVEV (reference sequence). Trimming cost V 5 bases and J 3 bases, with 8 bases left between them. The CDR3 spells CASSPDYYNEQFF. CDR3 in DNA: TGTGCCAGCAGTCCGGACTACTACAATGAGCAGTTCTTC.

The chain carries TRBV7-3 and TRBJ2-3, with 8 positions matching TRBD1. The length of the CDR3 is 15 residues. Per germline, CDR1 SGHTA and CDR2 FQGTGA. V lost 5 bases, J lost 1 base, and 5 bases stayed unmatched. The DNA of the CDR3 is TGTGCCAGCAGCCGGACAGGGACAGGCACAGATACGCAGTATTTT. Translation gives CASSRTGTGTDTQYF.

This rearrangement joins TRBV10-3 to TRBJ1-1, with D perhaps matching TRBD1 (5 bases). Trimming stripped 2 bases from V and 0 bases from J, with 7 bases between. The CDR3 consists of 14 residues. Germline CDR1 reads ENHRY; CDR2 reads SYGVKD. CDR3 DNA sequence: TGTGCCATCAGTGAGGGGACGATGAACACTGAAGCTTTCTTT. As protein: CAISEGTMNTEAFF.

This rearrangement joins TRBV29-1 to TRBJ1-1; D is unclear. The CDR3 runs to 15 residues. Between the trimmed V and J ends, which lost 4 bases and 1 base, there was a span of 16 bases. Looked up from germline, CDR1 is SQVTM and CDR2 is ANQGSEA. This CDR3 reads CSVGVRRAGNTEAFF. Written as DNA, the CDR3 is TGCAGCGTTGGGGTCCGGCGGGCAGGGAACACTGAAGCTTTCTTT.

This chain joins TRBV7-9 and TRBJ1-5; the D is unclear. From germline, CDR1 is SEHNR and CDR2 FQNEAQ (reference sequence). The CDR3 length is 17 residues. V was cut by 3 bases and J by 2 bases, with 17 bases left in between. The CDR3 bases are TGTGCCAGCAGCTTTATGTCTGGGGTAGGAGGCAATCAGCCCCAGCATTTT. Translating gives CASSFMSGVGGNQPQHF.

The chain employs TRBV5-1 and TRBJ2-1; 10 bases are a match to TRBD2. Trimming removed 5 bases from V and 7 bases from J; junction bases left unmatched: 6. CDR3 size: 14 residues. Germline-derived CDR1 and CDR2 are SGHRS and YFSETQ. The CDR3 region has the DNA TGCGCCAGCAGTTCTAGCGGGAGTCATAATGAGCAGTTCTTC. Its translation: CASSSSGSHNEQFF. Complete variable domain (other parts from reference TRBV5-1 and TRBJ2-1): KAGVTQTPRYLIKTRGQQVTLSCSPISGHRSVSWYQQTPGQGLQFLFEYFSETQRNKGNFPGRFSGRQFSNSRSEMNVSTLELGDSALYLCASSSSGSHNEQFFGPGTRLTVL.

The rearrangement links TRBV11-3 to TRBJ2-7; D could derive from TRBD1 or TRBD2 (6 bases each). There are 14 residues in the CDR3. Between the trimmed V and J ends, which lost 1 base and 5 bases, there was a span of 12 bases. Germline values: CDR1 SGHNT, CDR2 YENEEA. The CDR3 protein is CASSLGFGGDEQYF. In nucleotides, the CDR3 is TGTGCCAGCAGCTTAGGTTTCGGGGGCGACGAGCAGTACTTC.

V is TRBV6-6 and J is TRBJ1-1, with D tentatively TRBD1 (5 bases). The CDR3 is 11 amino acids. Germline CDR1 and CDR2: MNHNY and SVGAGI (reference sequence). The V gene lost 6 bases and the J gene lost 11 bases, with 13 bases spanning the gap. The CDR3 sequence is CASSWVGLAFF. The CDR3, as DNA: TGTGCCAGCAGCTGGGTGGGGCTGGCTTTCTTT.

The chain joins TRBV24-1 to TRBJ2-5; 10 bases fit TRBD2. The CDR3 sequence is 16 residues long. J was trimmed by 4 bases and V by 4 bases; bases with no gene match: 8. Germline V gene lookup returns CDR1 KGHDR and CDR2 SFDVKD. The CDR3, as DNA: TGTGCCACCAGTGACCCTAGCGGGAGTGGGAGAGAGACCCAGTACTTC. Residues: CATSDPSGSGRETQYF.

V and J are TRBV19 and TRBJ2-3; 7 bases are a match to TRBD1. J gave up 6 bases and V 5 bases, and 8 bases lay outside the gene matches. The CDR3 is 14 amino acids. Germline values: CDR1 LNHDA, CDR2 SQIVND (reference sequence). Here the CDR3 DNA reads TGTGCCAGTAGTTTTCAACAGGGGACGGATACGCAGTATTTT. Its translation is CASSFQQGTDTQYF.

CDR3 sequence: CATSRLRGRDTGELFF. The CDR3 bases are TGTGCCACCAGCAGGCTGAGGGGGCGGGACACCGGGGAGCTGTTTTTT. The rearrangement uses TRBV15 and TRBJ2-2; TRBD1 aligns across 7 bases. CDR1 is LNHNV and CDR2 is YYDKDF in the germline V gene (reference sequence). The CDR3 is 16 amino acids. J lost 3 bases, V lost 3 bases, and 7 bases had no gene match.

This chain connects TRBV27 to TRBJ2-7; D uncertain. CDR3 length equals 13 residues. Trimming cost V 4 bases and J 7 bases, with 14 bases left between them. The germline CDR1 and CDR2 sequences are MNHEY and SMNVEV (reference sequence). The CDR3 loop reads CASSSSPWDEQYF. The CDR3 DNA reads TGTGCCAGCAGTTCCTCCCCGTGGGATGAGCAGTACTTC.

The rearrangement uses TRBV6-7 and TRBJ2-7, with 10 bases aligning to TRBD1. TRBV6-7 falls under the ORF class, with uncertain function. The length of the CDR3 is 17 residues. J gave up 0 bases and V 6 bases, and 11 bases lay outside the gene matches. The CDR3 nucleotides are TGTGCCAGCAGCCGATACTCCGGGACAGGGGACTCCTACGAGCAGTACTTC. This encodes CASSRYSGTGDSYEQYF.

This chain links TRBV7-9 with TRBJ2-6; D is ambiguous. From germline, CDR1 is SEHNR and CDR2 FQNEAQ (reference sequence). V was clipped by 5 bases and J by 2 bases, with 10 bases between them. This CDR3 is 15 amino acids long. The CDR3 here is CASSQYSTGANVLTF. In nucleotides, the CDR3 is TGTGCCAGCAGCCAATACAGCACTGGGGCCAACGTCCTGACTTTC.

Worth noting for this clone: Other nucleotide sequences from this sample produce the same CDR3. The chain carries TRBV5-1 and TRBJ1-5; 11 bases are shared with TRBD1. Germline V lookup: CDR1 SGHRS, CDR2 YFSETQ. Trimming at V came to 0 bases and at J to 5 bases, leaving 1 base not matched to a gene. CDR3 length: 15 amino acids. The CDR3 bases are TGCGCCAGCAGCTTGGGGACAGGGGGCGATCAGCCCCAGCATTTT. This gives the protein CASSLGTGGDQPQHF.

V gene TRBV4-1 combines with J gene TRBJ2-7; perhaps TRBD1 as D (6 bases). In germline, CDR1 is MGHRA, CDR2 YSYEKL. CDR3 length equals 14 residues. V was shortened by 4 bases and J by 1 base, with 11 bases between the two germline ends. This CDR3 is CASSPMTGSYEQYF. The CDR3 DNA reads TGCGCCAGCAGCCCGATGACAGGTTCCTACGAGCAGTACTTC.

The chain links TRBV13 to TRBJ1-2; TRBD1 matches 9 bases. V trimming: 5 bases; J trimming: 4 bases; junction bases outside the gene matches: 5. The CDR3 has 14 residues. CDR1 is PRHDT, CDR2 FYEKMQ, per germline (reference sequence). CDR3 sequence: CASSATGGGYGYTF. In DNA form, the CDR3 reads TGTGCCAGCAGCGCCACAGGGGGCGGCTATGGCTACACCTTC.

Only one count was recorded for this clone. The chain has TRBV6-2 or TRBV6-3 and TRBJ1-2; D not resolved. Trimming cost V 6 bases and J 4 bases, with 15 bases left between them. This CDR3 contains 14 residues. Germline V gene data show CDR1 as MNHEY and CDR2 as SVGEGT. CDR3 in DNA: TGTGCCAGCAGCAACTGGGATTTCGGCTATGGCTACACCTTC. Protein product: CASSNWDFGYGYTF.

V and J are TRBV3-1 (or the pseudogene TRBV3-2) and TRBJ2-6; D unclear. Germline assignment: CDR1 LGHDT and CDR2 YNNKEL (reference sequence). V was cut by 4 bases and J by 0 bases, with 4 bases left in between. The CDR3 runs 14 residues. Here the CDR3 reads CASSRDSGANVLTF. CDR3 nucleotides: TGTGCCAGCAGCCGGGACTCTGGGGCCAACGTCCTGACTTTC.

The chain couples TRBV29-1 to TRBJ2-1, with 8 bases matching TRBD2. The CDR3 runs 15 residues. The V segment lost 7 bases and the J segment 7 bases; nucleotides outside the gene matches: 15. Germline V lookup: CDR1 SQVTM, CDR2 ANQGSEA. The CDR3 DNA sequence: TGCAGCGCCCTTCACCTGGTAGCGGGAACGAATGAGCAGTTCTTC. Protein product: CSALHLVAGTNEQFF.

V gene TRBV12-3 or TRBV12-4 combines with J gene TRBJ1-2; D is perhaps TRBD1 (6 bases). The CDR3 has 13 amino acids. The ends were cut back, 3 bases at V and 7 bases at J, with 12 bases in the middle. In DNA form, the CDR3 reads TGTGCCAGCAGTTTCCCAGGGGTTGCTGGCTACACCTTC. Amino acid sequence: CASSFPGVAGYTF.

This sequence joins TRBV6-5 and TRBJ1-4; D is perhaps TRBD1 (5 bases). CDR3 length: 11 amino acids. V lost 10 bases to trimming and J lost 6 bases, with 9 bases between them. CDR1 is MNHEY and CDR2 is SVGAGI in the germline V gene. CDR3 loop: CATQVYEKLFF. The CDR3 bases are TGTGCCACACAGGTTTATGAAAAACTGTTTTTT.

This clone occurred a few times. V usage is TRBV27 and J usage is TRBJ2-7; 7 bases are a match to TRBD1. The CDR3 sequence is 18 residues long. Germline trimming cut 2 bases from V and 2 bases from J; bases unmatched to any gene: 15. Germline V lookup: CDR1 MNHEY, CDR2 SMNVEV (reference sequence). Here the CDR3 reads CASSLPRPGTAKPYEQYF. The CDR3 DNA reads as TGTGCCAGCAGTTTACCGAGGCCCGGGACAGCGAAACCCTACGAGCAGTACTTC.

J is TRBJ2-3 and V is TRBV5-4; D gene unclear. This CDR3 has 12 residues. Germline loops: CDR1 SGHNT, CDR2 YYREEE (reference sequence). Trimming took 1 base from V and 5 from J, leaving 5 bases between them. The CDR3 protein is CASSLNRDTQYF. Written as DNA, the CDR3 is TGTGCCAGCAGCTTGAACCGAGATACGCAGTATTTT.

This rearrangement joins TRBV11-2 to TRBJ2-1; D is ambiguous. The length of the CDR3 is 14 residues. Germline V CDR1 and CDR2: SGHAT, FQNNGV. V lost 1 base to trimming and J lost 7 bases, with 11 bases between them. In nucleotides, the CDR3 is TGTGCCAGCAGCTTAGGCTCAGATGTTAATGAGCAGTTCTTC. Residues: CASSLGSDVNEQFF.

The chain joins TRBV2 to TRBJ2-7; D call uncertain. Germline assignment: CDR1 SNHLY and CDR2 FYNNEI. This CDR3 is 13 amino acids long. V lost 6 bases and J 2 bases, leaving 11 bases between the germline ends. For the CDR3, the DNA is TGTGCCAGCAGCCTCATAGCCGCCTACGAGCAGTACTTC. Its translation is CASSLIAAYEQYF.

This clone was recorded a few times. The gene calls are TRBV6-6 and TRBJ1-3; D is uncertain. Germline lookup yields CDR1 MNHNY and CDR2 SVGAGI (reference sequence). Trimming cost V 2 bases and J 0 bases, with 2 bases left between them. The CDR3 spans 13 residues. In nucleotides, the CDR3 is TGTGCCAGCAGTTACAGCTCTGGAAACACCATATATTTT. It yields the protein CASSYSSGNTIYF.

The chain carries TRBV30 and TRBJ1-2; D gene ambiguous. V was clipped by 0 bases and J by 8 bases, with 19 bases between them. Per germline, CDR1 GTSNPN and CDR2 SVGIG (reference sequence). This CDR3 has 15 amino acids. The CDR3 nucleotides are TGTGCCTGGAGTGTATTAGGTACCCCACTTTACGGCTACACCTTC. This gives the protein CAWSVLGTPLYGYTF.

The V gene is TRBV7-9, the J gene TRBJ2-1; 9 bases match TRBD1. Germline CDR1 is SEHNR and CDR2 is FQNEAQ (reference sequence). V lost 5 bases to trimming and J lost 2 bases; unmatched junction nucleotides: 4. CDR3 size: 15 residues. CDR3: CASSDRDRAYNEQFF. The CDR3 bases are TGTGCCAGCAGCGACCGGGACAGGGCCTACAATGAGCAGTTCTTC.